The 30 T cell receptor beta chains presented below share a single source sample, sequenced in a study of blood T cell repertoires in COVID-19. The table came from immunoSEQ multiplex PCR; TCRdb's copy has only in-frame clones and leaves some out. The table lists approximately 170,000 clones, approximately 85% of them singletons. Input material: peripheral blood. The receptors here all came from a man aged 35 to 55 who had recovered from COVID-19.

The chain combines TRBV18 with TRBJ2-7; 7 positions match TRBD1. Germline assignment: CDR1 KGHSH and CDR2 LQKENI. CDR3 size: 14 residues. The V segment lost 5 bases and the J segment 0 bases; nucleotides outside the gene matches: 4. Here the CDR3 DNA reads TGTGCCAGCTCAAACGGACAGGACTCCTACGAGCAGTACTTC. Residues: CASSNGQDSYEQYF.

The chain carries TRBV4-2 and TRBJ1-2; tentative D call: TRBD1 (5 bases). This CDR3 spans 16 amino acids. Looked up from germline, CDR1 is LGHNA and CDR2 is YNFKEQ. Trimming removed 3 bases at V and 1 base at J, with 15 bases between. CDR3 residues: CASSQTVYSHNYGYTF. For the CDR3, the DNA is TGTGCCAGCAGCCAGACAGTCTACTCTCATAACTATGGCTACACCTTC.

The chain employs TRBV19 and TRBJ1-5; D might be TRBD1 (5 bases). Germline V gene data show CDR1 as LNHDA and CDR2 as SQIVND (reference sequence). The CDR3 has 15 amino acids. V lost 7 bases, J lost 6 bases, and 19 bases lay in between. CDR3 coding DNA: TGTGCCAGTACAAATGCCTGGGGGGGTAGTCAGCCCCAGCATTTT. Encoded protein: CASTNAWGGSQPQHF.

The genes are TRBV4-3 and TRBJ1-1; weak D call: TRBD1 (6 bases). The CDR3 covers 15 residues. The germline V gene has CDR1 LGHNA and CDR2 YSLEER. The V and J ends lost 4 bases and 1 base respectively, with 13 bases between them. In nucleotides, the CDR3 is TGCGCCAGCAGCCCCCGGAGACAGGCGAACACTGAAGCTTTCTTT. Amino acid sequence: CASSPRRQANTEAFF.

The chain links TRBV7-2 to TRBJ2-3; 8 nucleotides agree with TRBD1. V shed 1 base, J shed 7 bases, and the junction held 1 base outside the gene matches. The CDR3 totals 13 residues. Germline V gene sequence: CDR1 SGHTA, CDR2 FQGNSA. The CDR3 reads CASSLDRGNTQYF. The CDR3 bases are TGTGCCAGCAGCTTAGACAGGGGGAATACGCAGTATTTT. The entire variable domain, with the rest obtained from reference TRBV7-2 and TRBJ2-3, is as follows: GAGVSQSPSNKVTEKGKDVELRCDPISGHTALYWYRQSLGQGLEFLIYFQGNSAPDKSGLPSDRFSAERTGGSVSTLTIQRTQQEDSAVYLCASSLDRGNTQYFGPGTRLTVL.

The chain recombines TRBV7-2 with TRBJ1-5; D is uncertain. The germline V gene encodes CDR1 SGHTA and CDR2 FQGNSA. V gave up 1 base and J gave up 6 bases, with 7 bases separating them. The length of the CDR3 is 13 residues. The CDR3: CASSLDRGQPQHF. DNA of the CDR3: TGTGCCAGCAGCTTAGATAGAGGTCAGCCCCAGCATTTT.

J is TRBJ1-1 and V is TRBV27; D is undetermined. Per germline, CDR1 MNHEY and CDR2 SMNVEV (reference sequence). The ends were cut back, 5 bases at V and 10 bases at J, with 8 bases in the middle. The CDR3 is 10 amino acids. The CDR3: CASSGEGAFF. The CDR3 DNA is TGTGCCAGCAGTGGAGAGGGAGCTTTCTTT.

The gene calls are TRBV7-9 and TRBJ2-3; D gene ambiguous. With 4 bases removed from V and 7 bases from J, the gap between germline ends came to 3 bases. The CDR3 extends over 10 amino acids. CDR1 and CDR2 from the germline V gene are SEHNR and FQNEAQ (reference sequence). CDR3 DNA sequence: TGTGCCAGCAGCTCCAATACGCAGTATTTT. Encoded protein: CASSSNTQYF.

The J gene is TRBJ2-1, the V gene TRBV28; TRBD1 matches 8 bases. Losses at the gene ends were 7 bases for V and 4 bases for J; bases not matched to a gene: 6. Per germline, CDR1 MDHEN and CDR2 SYDVKM. The CDR3 is 14 amino acids. In nucleotides, the CDR3 is TGTGCCAGCACCCCCCGGGACAGGTACAATGAGCAGTTCTTC. It yields the protein CASTPRDRYNEQFF.

The V gene is TRBV6-5, the J gene TRBJ1-2, with D perhaps TRBD1 (6 bases). The CDR3 totals 14 residues. The V gene's germline CDR1 is MNHEY and CDR2 SVGAGI. Trimming took 0 bases from V and 6 from J, leaving 11 bases between them. CDR3 amino acids: CASSYSSSGDGYTF. CDR3 sequence (DNA): TGTGCCAGCAGTTACTCGAGTTCAGGGGATGGCTACACCTTC.

The rearrangement uses TRBV29-1 and TRBJ1-2; no firm D call. The germline V gene encodes CDR1 SQVTM and CDR2 ANQGSEA. The CDR3 runs 16 residues. Trimming took 7 bases from V and 3 from J, leaving 24 bases between them. The CDR3 loop is CSAPAGSPSLDYGYTF. The CDR3 bases are TGCAGCGCCCCAGCCGGGTCCCCCTCTTTGGACTATGGCTACACCTTC.

This sequence joins TRBV19 and TRBJ2-1; 7 nucleotides agree with TRBD1. The CDR3 contains 17 residues. Germline lookup yields CDR1 LNHDA and CDR2 SQIVND (reference sequence). The V and J ends lost 1 base and 4 bases, in that order; junction bases with no gene match: 10. The CDR3 reads CASSIGRQGPIYNEQFF. The CDR3 DNA follows: TGTGCCAGTAGTATAGGGCGACAGGGTCCCATTTACAATGAGCAGTTCTTC.

V is TRBV28 and J is TRBJ1-5, with 9 bases identical to TRBD1. Germline CDR1 is MDHEN and CDR2 is SYDVKM. The J segment lost 5 bases and the V segment lost 2 bases, leaving 10 bases of the junction unmatched. The CDR3 extends over 17 amino acids. The CDR3 loop reads CASSLLEPGQGDQPQHF. CDR3 DNA: TGTGCCAGCAGTTTACTTGAACCGGGACAGGGTGATCAGCCCCAGCATTTT. Full variable domain (outside the CDR3, taken from reference TRBV28 and TRBJ1-5): DVKVTQSSRYLVKRTGEKVFLECVQDMDHENMFWYRQDPGLGLRLIYFSYDVKMKEKGDIPEGYSVSREKKERFSLILESASTNQTSMYLCASSLLEPGQGDQPQHFGDGTRLSIL.

The sample holds one count of this clone. The chain is built from TRBV18 and TRBJ2-7; 8 bases map to TRBD1. J gave up 5 bases and V 3 bases, and 3 bases lay outside the gene matches. Per germline, CDR1 KGHSH and CDR2 LQKENI. This CDR3 contains 13 residues. In nucleotides, the CDR3 is TGTGCCAGCTCACCGGGACAGGCAAACGAGCAGTACTTC. This codes for CASSPGQANEQYF.

J is TRBJ2-3 and V is TRBV9; D is possibly TRBD2 (7 bases). Germline values: CDR1 SGDLS, CDR2 YYNGEE. The V end lost 0 bases, the J end lost 1 base, and 12 bases lay between the germline ends. The CDR3 is 16 residues long. The CDR3 reads CASSVEGGAGTDTQYF. CDR3 nucleotides: TGTGCCAGCAGCGTAGAAGGGGGGGCGGGCACAGATACGCAGTATTTT.

CDR3 sequence reads: CATQNEVYGYEKLFF. In nucleotides, the CDR3 is TGCGCCACCCAAAACGAAGTGTACGGTTATGAAAAACTGTTTTTT. The V call is TRBV4-1, the J call TRBJ1-4; D is unresolved. Germline lookup yields CDR1 MGHRA and CDR2 YSYEKL. Trimming stripped 10 bases from V and 6 bases from J, with 21 bases between. The CDR3 extends over 15 amino acids.

V and J are TRBV27 and TRBJ2-1; TRBD2 matches at 10 bases. V trimming: 5 bases; J trimming: 8 bases; junction bases outside the gene matches: 12. There are 16 residues in the CDR3. The germline gives CDR1 MNHEY, CDR2 SMNVEV (reference sequence). CDR3 coding DNA: TGTGCCAGCAGTCCCCTTCCAGCGGGAGGGCCCGATGAGCAGTTCTTC. Translation: CASSPLPAGGPDEQFF.

J is TRBJ2-7 and V is TRBV5-6; 7 bases are a match to TRBD1. The ends lost 3 bases at V and 5 bases at J; junction bases unmatched: 2. Germline loops: CDR1 SGHDT, CDR2 YYEEEE. This CDR3 has 12 amino acids. Here the CDR3 reads CASSSTGNEQYF. The CDR3 DNA sequence: TGTGCCAGCAGCTCGACAGGGAACGAGCAGTACTTC.

V and J are TRBV7-6 and TRBJ1-1; D may be TRBD1 (5 bases). Germline V gene data show CDR1 as SGHVS and CDR2 as FNYEAQ. The CDR3 extends over 13 amino acids. V was pared by 6 bases and J by 0 bases, with 8 bases between. The CDR3 DNA follows: TGTGCCAGCAGGTACAGGATGAACACTGAAGCTTTCTTT. This sequence encodes CASRYRMNTEAFF.

The chain combines TRBV13 with TRBJ1-2, with D possibly TRBD1 on 6 matching bases. With 3 bases removed from V and 0 bases from J, the gap between germline ends came to 11 bases. Germline loops: CDR1 PRHDT, CDR2 FYEKMQ (reference sequence). CDR3 length: 15 amino acids. CDR3 coding DNA: TGTGCCAGCAGCTTGTTCAGGGGAACTAACTATGGCTACACCTTC. Its translation: CASSLFRGTNYGYTF. Full variable domain (missing parts from reference TRBV13 and TRBJ1-2): AAGVIQSPRHLIKEKRETATLKCYPIPRHDTVYWYQQGPGQDPQFLISFYEKMQSDKGSIPDRFSAQQFSDYHSELNMSSLELGDSALYFCASSLFRGTNYGYTFGSGTRLTVV.

The rearrangement uses TRBV15 and TRBJ2-5; TRBD2 is a possible D gene (7 bases). V was shortened by 0 bases and J by 5 bases, with 13 bases between the two germline ends. This CDR3 is 15 amino acids long. Looked up from germline, CDR1 is LNHNV and CDR2 is YYDKDF (reference sequence). The CDR3 nucleotides are TGTGCCACCAGCAGAGATTTCGGGGGGCTGGAGACCCAGTACTTC. This codes for CATSRDFGGLETQYF.

This chain joins TRBV27 and TRBJ2-1; 8 nucleotides match TRBD1. Germline V gene data show CDR1 as MNHEY and CDR2 as SMNVEV (reference sequence). The ends lost 6 bases at V and 6 bases at J; junction bases unmatched: 7. This CDR3 is 14 amino acids long. CDR3 DNA sequence: TGTGCCAGCAGCCCAGGACAGGGCGGCAATGAGCAGTTCTTC. Its translation is CASSPGQGGNEQFF.

This sequence joins TRBV11-3 and TRBJ2-2; 7 bases fit TRBD1. Germline CDR1 and CDR2: SGHNT and YENEEA. V dropped 5 bases and J dropped 6; count of bases not matched to a gene: 0. The CDR3 extends over 12 amino acids. The CDR3 region is CASSQGAGELFF. The CDR3 coding sequence is TGTGCCAGCAGCCAGGGGGCCGGGGAGCTGTTTTTT.

The V call is TRBV27, the J call TRBJ2-3; D ambiguous. CDR1 is MNHEY, CDR2 SMNVEV, per germline (reference sequence). V gave up 5 bases and J gave up 5 bases, with 11 bases separating them. This CDR3 is 13 amino acids long. For the CDR3, the DNA is TGTGCCAGCAGTATTCCCAGTCGAGATACGCAGTATTTT. Translated: CASSIPSRDTQYF.

J is TRBJ2-7 and V is TRBV6-5, with TRBD2 identical over 13 bases. CDR1 MNHEY and CDR2 SVGAGI come from the germline V gene. The junction had 2 bases not matched to a gene; V was cut back by 5 bases and J by 1 base. This CDR3 spans 15 amino acids. The CDR3 DNA sequence: TGTGCCAGCAGTCGGGGACTAGCGGGATCCTACGAGCAGTACTTC. Translation gives CASSRGLAGSYEQYF.

This clone was seen a handful of times. The chain employs TRBV6-5 and TRBJ1-1; possible D gene TRBD1, 6 bases. V lost 7 bases and J 2 bases, leaving 14 bases between the germline ends. The CDR3 has 14 residues. The germline gives CDR1 MNHEY, CDR2 SVGAGI. CDR3 loop: CASTATGENTEAFF. The CDR3 region has the DNA TGTGCCAGCACAGCGACAGGAGAAAACACTGAAGCTTTCTTT.

The V and J genes are TRBV15 and TRBJ2-7; 8 bases line up with TRBD1. The CDR3 runs to 14 residues. After removal of 5 bases from V and 0 bases from J, the junction contained 3 bases not matched to a gene. Germline lookup yields CDR1 LNHNV and CDR2 YYDKDF (reference sequence). As DNA, the CDR3 is TGTGCCACCAGCCGGGACAGGATCTCCTACGAGCAGTACTTC. This translates into CATSRDRISYEQYF.

This chain connects TRBV21-1 to TRBJ2-7; the D segment call TRBD1 is taken from the table without a DNA check. TRBV21-1 is listed as a pseudogene. This CDR3 comprises 16 residues. CDR3 nucleotides: TGTGCCAGCAGCAAAAAGAGGACAGGGGTTTTTTACGAGCAGTACTTC. It codes for CASSKKRTGVFYEQYF.

This sequence joins TRBV28 and TRBJ2-7, with D maybe TRBD2 (7 bases). V dropped 6 bases and J dropped 4 bases, with 10 bases sitting between them. Germline V gene data show CDR1 as MDHEN and CDR2 as SYDVKM. The CDR3 runs 12 residues. DNA of the CDR3: TGTGCCAGCAGAGAGGGGGGGTACGAGCAGTACTTC. Translating it yields CASREGGYEQYF.

This clone was detected once. The V and J genes are TRBV19 and TRBJ2-2, with D possibly matching TRBD2 (5 bases). Germline V gene sequence: CDR1 LNHDA, CDR2 SQIVND (reference sequence). V lost 6 bases and J lost 7, with 9 bases in between. CDR3 length equals 12 residues. Here the CDR3 reads CASRPEVGELFF. The CDR3 DNA follows: TGTGCCAGTAGACCGGAGGTCGGGGAGCTGTTTTTT.